This record looks at one TCR beta chain sequence and its context. Its antigen is unknown. These data come from a study of identifying expanded T cells in peripheral blood. Sequencing was performed with immunoSEQ multiplex PCR; in TCRdb, only in-frame clones are kept and a portion is missing. Here the sample spans over 90,000 clones, 88% being singletons. Study results and caveats: Technical replicates showed 0.9 to 1.5 changed clones; two weeks 15 to 20; four weeks 19.

The CDR3 totals 13 residues. V was cut by 4 bases and J by 7 bases, with 10 bases left in between. CDR1 and CDR2 from the germline V gene are MNHNY and SVGAGI (reference sequence). The sample was blood. The source of this sequence is a person aged 18 to 70 in good health. The chain uses TRBV6-6 and TRBJ1-4, with unresolved D. Written as DNA, the CDR3 is TGTGCCAGCAGTTCAGGCGGATCTGAAAAACTGTTTTTT. Translation gives CASSSGGSEKLFF.